The clone carrying this TCR beta chain appeared a few times. This CDR3 region has 13 residues. V dropped 2 bases and J dropped 5 bases, with 9 bases sitting between them. The V gene's germline CDR1 is SEHNR and CDR2 FQNEAQ (reference sequence). The sample is drawn from a study of T-cell reconstitution after alpha-beta-depleted transplantation in children. The authors prepared the TCRbeta library with unique molecular identifiers. TCRdb fed the PCR reads into MiXCR, producing one record per CDR3 protein. The table records around 360,000 distinct CDR3 sequences, about a tenth of them present only once. The receptor's source is a human donor who donated a stem cell graft to a child with acute lymphoblastic leukemia. Sequenced material: PBMCs from the stem cell graft donor, taken from the stem cell graft. The J gene is TRBJ2-5, the V gene TRBV7-9, with D perhaps matching TRBD1 or TRBD2 (5 bases each). The CDR3 region has the DNA TGTGCCAGCAGCTTACTCAGGGAGGAGACCCAGTACTTC. This codes for CASSLLREETQYF.